The 14 T cell receptor beta chains below were found in one sample sequenced in a study of monozygotic twins with inflammatory bowel disease. TCRdb reprocessed the 5' RACE reads; each CDR3 protein has one entry and no DNA is given. This sample contains some 300,000 distinct CDR3 sequences. The sequencing sample was made of blood. All receptors derive from a human donor with ulcerative colitis or Crohn's disease, or a healthy co-twin of an affected twin (not recorded which).

The CDR3 sequence: CASMAGVEDTQYF. The genes are TRBV5-1 and TRBJ2-3; TCRdb selects TRBD1, and the lack of DNA leaves this call unchecked. This CDR3 has 13 residues. CDR1 is SGHRS, CDR2 YFSETQ, per germline.

The CDR3 region is CSAEDRGQNYGYTF. This rearrangement joins TRBV20-1 to TRBJ1-2; TCRdb's D gene call, TRBD1, goes unchecked for lack of DNA. This CDR3 has 14 residues. Germline V gene lookup returns CDR1 DFQATT and CDR2 SNEGSKA (reference sequence).

This chain's CDR3 is CASSSGPEGTQYF. The genes are TRBV28 and TRBJ2-5; the D gene TCRdb calls, TRBD2, cannot be checked with no DNA. The germline V gene has CDR1 MDHEN and CDR2 SYDVKM. The CDR3 spans 13 residues.

V gene TRBV30 combines with J gene TRBJ2-1. The V gene's germline CDR1 is GTSNPN and CDR2 SVGIG (reference sequence). The CDR3 runs 12 residues. CDR3: CAWAEPHSEQFF.

The chain joins TRBV5-4 to TRBJ2-1; checking the TCRdb D call of TRBD2 is not possible without DNA. Looked up from germline, CDR1 is SGHNT and CDR2 is YYREEE (reference sequence). The length of the CDR3 is 15 residues. The CDR3 here is CASSLSGRAFNEQFF.

This sequence joins TRBV30 and TRBJ2-3; TCRdb designates TRBD2, a call that cannot be tested without DNA. The CDR3 loop spans 15 amino acids. CDR1 is GTSNPN and CDR2 is SVGIG in the germline V gene (reference sequence). The CDR3 protein is CAWSGQDLWTDTQYF.

Here the CDR3 reads CATSPDRGNGYTF. The rearrangement links TRBV15 to TRBJ1-2; TCRdb returns TRBD1, unconfirmable since there is no DNA. Germline V gene lookup returns CDR1 LNHNV and CDR2 YYDKDF (reference sequence). CDR3 length: 13 amino acids.

The chain employs TRBV5-6 and TRBJ2-2. CDR1 is SGHDT and CDR2 is YYEEEE in the germline V gene. There are 13 residues in the CDR3. The CDR3 region is CASSLVITGELFF. Together with reference TRBV5-6 and TRBJ2-2, the CDR3 gives the full variable domain: DAGVTQSPTHLIKTRGQQVTLRCSPKSGHDTVSWYQQALGQGPQFIFQYYEEEERQRGNFPDRFSGHQFPNYSSELNVNALLLGDSALYLCASSLVITGELFFGEGSRLTVL.

The chain uses TRBV7-9 and TRBJ1-4; TCRdb designates TRBD1, a call that cannot be tested without DNA. The CDR3 length is 14 residues. In germline, CDR1 is SEHNR, CDR2 FQNEAQ (reference sequence). Here the CDR3 reads CASSPGVANEKLFF. Based on the CDR3 plus reference TRBV7-9 and TRBJ1-4, the full variable domain is DTGVSQNPRHKITKRGQNVTFRCDPISEHNRLYWYRQTLGQGPEFLTYFQNEAQLEKSRLLSDRFSAERPKGSFSTLEIQRTEQGDSAMYLCASSPGVANEKLFFGSGTQLSVL.

The rearrangement links TRBV9 to TRBJ2-7. CDR1 and CDR2 (germline): SGDLS, YYNGEE. This CDR3 comprises 13 residues. This chain's CDR3 is CASSVGLAYEQYF.

The J gene is TRBJ2-7, the V gene TRBV7-2. Germline V gene data show CDR1 as SGHTA and CDR2 as FQGNSA. There are 11 residues in the CDR3. The CDR3 sequence is CASKSRNEQYF.

V and J are TRBV7-9 and TRBJ1-4. Germline assignment: CDR1 SEHNR and CDR2 FQNEAQ (reference sequence). The CDR3 is 14 amino acids. CDR3 region: CASTERRVGEKLFF.

This rearrangement joins TRBV6-2 or TRBV6-3 to TRBJ2-7; TCRdb's D gene call, TRBD2, goes unchecked for lack of DNA. Per the germline V gene, CDR1 is MNHEY and CDR2 is SVGEGT. This CDR3 is built from 17 residues. The CDR3 reads CASRDGLAGGLSYEQYF.

The chain employs TRBV7-2 and TRBJ2-2; TCRdb's assignment of TRBD1 cannot be checked, as there is no DNA. This CDR3 spans 16 amino acids. Germline V gene data show CDR1 as SGHTA and CDR2 as FQGNSA. CDR3: CASSLARGGMAGELFF.